The 5 T cell receptor beta chains listed next were all sequenced from one sample in a study of shared clonotypes between healthy human individuals. The method was immunoSEQ multiplex PCR; TCRdb's version includes in-frame clones alone and lacks a portion of them. The table includes 150,000 to 200,000 clones, around 93% detected once. The source material was naive CD4+ T cells sorted from blood. Subset given: CD45RA+ positively selected. All receptors derive from a woman aged 25 to 45 in good health.

This chain joins TRBV4-1 and TRBJ2-5, with 7 bases that match TRBD1. From germline, CDR1 is MGHRA and CDR2 YSYEKL. The CDR3 extends over 16 amino acids. V shed 2 bases and J 3 bases; nucleotides not matched to a gene: 9. The CDR3: CASSQPTRGQKETQYF. CDR3 sequence (DNA): TGCGCCAGCAGCCAACCCACCAGGGGACAGAAAGAGACCCAGTACTTC.

The chain links TRBV19 to TRBJ1-5; D is uncertain. Germline lookup yields CDR1 LNHDA and CDR2 SQIVND (reference sequence). The CDR3 consists of 15 residues. V was trimmed by 5 bases and J by 4 bases, leaving 15 bases between them. For the CDR3, the DNA is TGTGCCAGTAGTTATCCGGGAGGGTTGAATCAGCCCCAGCATTTT. Its protein is CASSYPGGLNQPQHF.

V gene TRBV7-8 combines with J gene TRBJ1-1, with D unclear. This CDR3 is built from 14 residues. V shed 5 bases and J shed 4 bases, with 14 bases lying between them. Germline V gene data show CDR1 as SGHVS and CDR2 as FQNEAQ. CDR3 DNA: TGTGCCAGCAGCCCACAGATGACGGGCACTGAAGCTTTCTTT. Protein: CASSPQMTGTEAFF.

CDR3 residues: CASRGQLNQPQHF. The CDR3 region has the DNA TGTGCCAGTAGGGGACAACTTAATCAGCCCCAGCATTTT. The V call is TRBV19, the J call TRBJ1-5, with D perhaps matching TRBD1 (6 bases). Germline V gives CDR1 LNHDA, CDR2 SQIVND (reference sequence). Trimming pared 6 bases from V and 4 bases from J, leaving 10 bases between. The CDR3 is 13 amino acids.

J is TRBJ1-3 and V is TRBV5-4, with D perhaps TRBD1 (6 bases). Germline V gene lookup returns CDR1 SGHNT and CDR2 YYREEE (reference sequence). Trimming removed 1 base from V and 2 bases from J, with 13 bases in between. CDR3 length: 16 residues. For the CDR3, the DNA is TGTGCCAGCAGCTTGAACGGGAGGGGGACTGGAAACACCATATATTTT. Translated, it gives CASSLNGRGTGNTIYF.